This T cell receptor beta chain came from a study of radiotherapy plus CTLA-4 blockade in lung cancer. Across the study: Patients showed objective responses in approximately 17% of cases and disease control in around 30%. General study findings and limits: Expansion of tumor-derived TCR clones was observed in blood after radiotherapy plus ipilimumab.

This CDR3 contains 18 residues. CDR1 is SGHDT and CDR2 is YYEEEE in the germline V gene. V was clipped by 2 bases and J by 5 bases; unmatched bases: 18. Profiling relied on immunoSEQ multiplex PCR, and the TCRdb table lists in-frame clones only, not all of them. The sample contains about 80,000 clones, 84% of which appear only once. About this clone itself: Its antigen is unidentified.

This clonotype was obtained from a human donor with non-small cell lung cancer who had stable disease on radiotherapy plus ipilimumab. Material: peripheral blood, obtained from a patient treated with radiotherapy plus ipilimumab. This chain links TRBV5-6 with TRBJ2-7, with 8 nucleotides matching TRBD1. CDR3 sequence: CASSLRRTGLMEYHEQYF. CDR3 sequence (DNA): TGTGCCAGCAGCTTACGTCGGACAGGGCTTATGGAATACCACGAGCAGTACTTC.